This note documents a single TCR beta chain sequence. Its antigen is as yet unknown. TCRdb's copy holds only in-frame clones and misses some; the assay was immunoSEQ multiplex PCR. The data show 75,000 to 100,000 clones, with approximately 87% seen just once and approximately 27% held by the top ten. This specimen comes from a study of T cell responses to AZD1222 COVID-19 vaccine. General study points: Targets within unmutated variant regions were reportedly found for nearly half of spike-specific TCRs. Dominant at 160-218 and 743-854, vaccine-associated CD4 TCRs also spanned spike.

The receptor comes from an adult in good health. The material was peripheral blood, obtained on day 0 of AZD1222 vaccination.

The CDR3 bases are TGTGCCAGCAGCGATAGCGGCGGGAGATCCTACAATGAGCAGTTCTTC. As protein: CASSDSGGRSYNEQFF. V gene TRBV9 combines with J gene TRBJ2-1, with 7 bases matching TRBD2. CDR3 length equals 16 residues. V shed 3 bases and J 1 base; nucleotides not matched to a gene: 7. Germline V gene lookup returns CDR1 SGDLS and CDR2 YYNGEE. Filled out from reference TRBV9 and TRBJ2-1, the complete variable domain reads DSGVTQTPKHLITATGQRVTLRCSPRSGDLSVYWYQQSLDQGLQFLIQYYNGEERAKGNILERFSAQQFPDLHSELNLSSLELGDSALYFCASSDSGGRSYNEQFFGPGTRLTVL.